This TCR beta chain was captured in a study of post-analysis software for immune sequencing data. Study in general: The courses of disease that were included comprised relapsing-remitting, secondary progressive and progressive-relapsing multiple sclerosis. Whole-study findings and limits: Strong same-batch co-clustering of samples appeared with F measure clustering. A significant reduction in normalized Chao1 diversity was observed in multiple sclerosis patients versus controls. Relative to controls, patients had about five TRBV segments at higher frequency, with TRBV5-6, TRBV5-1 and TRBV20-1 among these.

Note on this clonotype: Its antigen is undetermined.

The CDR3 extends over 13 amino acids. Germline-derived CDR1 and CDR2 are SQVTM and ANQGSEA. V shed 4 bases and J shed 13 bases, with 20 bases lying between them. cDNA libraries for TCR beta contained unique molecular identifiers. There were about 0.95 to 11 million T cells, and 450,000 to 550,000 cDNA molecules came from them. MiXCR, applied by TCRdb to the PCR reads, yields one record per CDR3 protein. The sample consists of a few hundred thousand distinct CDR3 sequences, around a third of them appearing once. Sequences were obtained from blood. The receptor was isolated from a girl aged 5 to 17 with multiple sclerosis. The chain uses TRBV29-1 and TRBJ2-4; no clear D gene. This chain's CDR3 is CSVVPTLSYVQYF. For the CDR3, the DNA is TGCAGCGTTGTCCCCACACTCTCCTACGTGCAGTACTTC.